This entry lists 21 T cell receptor beta chains sequenced from one sample in a study of T cells in Graves' hyperthyroidism and ophthalmopathy. The investigators amplified TCR beta CDR3 regions from RNA transcripts. Primed by the HTBI set, a first-round RT-PCR was run on the TCR CDR3. TCRdb processed the multiplex PCR reads anew with MiXCR; each CDR3 protein has one entry. Here the sample spans about 420,000 distinct CDR3 sequences, approximately 13% being singletons. Sequenced: blood. These receptors all stem from a woman aged 18-29 years with Graves' hyperthyroidism.

This clonotype has at least ten counts. The chain employs TRBV7-2 and TRBJ2-1; TRBD2 matches at 7 bases. The CDR3 has 14 residues. CDR1 is SGHTA and CDR2 is FQGNSA in the germline V gene. J lost 3 bases, V lost 8 bases, and 7 bases had no gene match. CDR3 amino acids: CASARDYFYNEQFF. CDR3 coding DNA: TGTGCCAGCGCGAGGGACTACTTCTACAATGAGCAGTTCTTC.

The gene calls are TRBV10-3 and TRBJ1-3; 7 bases are a match to TRBD1. The CDR3 is made up of 13 amino acids. CDR1 and CDR2 from the germline V gene are ENHRY and SYGVKD. The V segment lost 6 bases and the J segment 8 bases; nucleotides outside the gene matches: 7. CDR3 residues: CAIRARQGDTIYF. DNA of the CDR3: TGTGCCATCAGGGCTCGACAGGGCGACACCATATATTTT.

This clonotype was found many times. The rearrangement joins TRBV20-1 to TRBJ2-3; D may correspond to TRBD1 or TRBD2 (5 bases each). Trimming stripped 4 bases from V and 0 bases from J, with 23 bases between. CDR1 DFQATT and CDR2 SNEGSKA come from the germline V gene (reference sequence). The CDR3 is 18 residues long. CDR3 residues: CSAMFGGLRGGSTDTQYF. The CDR3, as DNA: TGCAGTGCTATGTTTGGGGGTTTGAGGGGCGGTAGCACAGATACGCAGTATTTT.

Concerning this clonotype itself: At one of its ends the junction is not consistent with the germline gene, which may arise from a read error. The chain joins TRBV4-2 to TRBJ2-1, with 8 bases aligning to TRBD1. Germline assignment: CDR1 LGHNA and CDR2 YNFKEQ. The CDR3 consists of 14 residues. Here the CDR3 DNA reads TGTGCCAACAGCGGACAGGGATTTAACAATGAGCAGTTCTTC. Protein: CANSGQGFNNEQFF.

The V call is TRBV13, the J call TRBJ1-1; weak D call: TRBD1 (5 bases). The germline CDR1 and CDR2 sequences are PRHDT and FYEKMQ (reference sequence). V was cut by 3 bases and J by 3 bases, with 14 bases left in between. The CDR3 consists of 15 residues. The CDR3 is CASSFAGGDHTEAFF. Written as DNA, the CDR3 is TGTGCCAGCAGCTTCGCTGGAGGGGACCACACTGAAGCTTTCTTT.

This clonotype was found many times. The V gene is TRBV12-3 or TRBV12-4, the J gene TRBJ2-5; D unclear. The V gene lost 2 bases and the J gene lost 3 bases, with 10 bases spanning the gap. The CDR3 sequence is 14 residues long. CDR3 sequence reads: CASSLSGGEETQYF. DNA of the CDR3: TGTGCCAGCAGTTTATCCGGTGGTGAAGAGACCCAGTACTTC.

This clonotype was observed many times. The J gene is TRBJ2-7, the V gene TRBV6-2 or TRBV6-3; D is unclear. V was trimmed by 2 bases and J by 4 bases, leaving 15 bases between them. There are 15 residues in the CDR3. Germline CDR1 reads MNHEY; CDR2 reads SVGEGT. CDR3 sequence reads: CASSYKAGGTYEQYF. The CDR3 DNA is TGTGCCAGCAGTTACAAGGCTGGCGGAACATACGAGCAGTACTTC.

V is TRBV20-1 and J is TRBJ1-1, with D perhaps matching TRBD1 (5 bases). Trimming left V 1 base short and J 3 bases short, with 15 bases between. From germline, CDR1 is DFQATT and CDR2 SNEGSKA (reference sequence). The CDR3 spans 15 residues. CDR3 loop: CSARAAGTGYTEAFF. In DNA form, the CDR3 reads TGCAGTGCTAGAGCTGCCGGGACGGGATACACTGAAGCTTTCTTT.

The chain links TRBV6-1 to TRBJ2-2; D is perhaps TRBD1 (6 bases). This CDR3 has 15 amino acids. Trimming took 5 bases from V and 1 from J, leaving 11 bases between them. The germline CDR1 and CDR2 sequences are MNHNS and SASEGT. The CDR3, as DNA: TGTGCCAGCAGTCCCCGCAGGGGGAACACCGGGGAGCTGTTTTTT. It specifies CASSPRRGNTGELFF.

The chain couples TRBV28 to TRBJ1-4; D remains unclear. Germline V gives CDR1 MDHEN, CDR2 SYDVKM. Trimming took off 4 bases at V and 6 bases at J, with 15 bases between the two ends. This CDR3 region has 15 residues. The CDR3 region is CASSSFGSGYEKLFF. DNA of the CDR3: TGTGCCAGCAGTTCATTCGGGTCAGGTTATGAAAAACTGTTTTTT.

This clonotype appeared a few times. The chain couples TRBV6-1 to TRBJ1-1, with a tentative D call TRBD1 (6 bases). This CDR3 is 13 amino acids long. The germline CDR1 and CDR2 sequences are MNHNS and SASEGT. Trimming cost V 5 bases and J 8 bases, with 15 bases left between them. The CDR3 sequence: CASSQNLGTEAFF. In DNA form, the CDR3 reads TGTGCCAGCAGTCAAAACCTCGGGACAGAAGCTTTCTTT.

Remarks on this clonotype: A much bigger clone sits one base away, suggesting this may be a read error. CDR3 DNA sequence: TGTGCCACCAGTGACGGCCGGGACTCCTACGAGCAGTTCTTC. This codes for CATSDGRDSYEQFF. The chain uses TRBV24-1 and TRBJ2-7, with D perhaps matching TRBD2 (6 bases). The assigned J gene may be wrong: the sequence end matches TRBJ2-1 better. Germline V gene data show CDR1 as KGHDR and CDR2 as SFDVKD. The CDR3 length is 14 residues.

The V and J genes are TRBV10-3 and TRBJ1-2; no clear D. Trimming removed 2 bases from V and 8 bases from J, with 18 bases in between. Looked up from germline, CDR1 is ENHRY and CDR2 is SYGVKD. The CDR3 sequence is 15 residues long. The CDR3 here is CAISERKTMLGGYTF. The CDR3 DNA is TGTGCCATCAGTGAGCGTAAGACCATGCTCGGGGGCTACACCTTC.

This clonotype was observed a few times. The chain uses TRBV24-1 and TRBJ1-1; 11 nucleotides agree with TRBD1. Germline CDR1 reads KGHDR; CDR2 reads SFDVKD. The CDR3 is 14 residues long. Germline trimming cut 2 bases from V and 11 bases from J; bases unmatched to any gene: 6. The CDR3: CATSDWSGTGGAFF. DNA for the CDR3: TGTGCCACCAGTGATTGGTCCGGGACAGGGGGGGCTTTCTTT.

This clonotype has just a few counts. V gene TRBV6-6 combines with J gene TRBJ2-1; D is possibly TRBD1 or TRBD2 (5 bases each). CDR1 is MNHNY and CDR2 is SVGAGI in the germline V gene (reference sequence). The CDR3 has 16 amino acids. With 0 bases removed from V and 7 bases from J, the gap between germline ends came to 16 bases. The CDR3 region has the DNA TGTGCCAGCAGTTACTCTTTCCCAGAGGGGTTAAATGAGCAGTTCTTC. Translation: CASSYSFPEGLNEQFF.

This clonotype was seen ten or more times. The chain links TRBV11-2 to TRBJ1-6; the match to TRBD1 covers 7 bases. The length of the CDR3 is 15 residues. Trimming removed 0 bases from V and 10 bases from J; junction bases left unmatched: 6. Germline V CDR1 and CDR2: SGHAT, FQNNGV. In DNA, the CDR3 is TGTGCCAGCAGCTTAGAGCCCGGGACAGCCTCACCCCTCCACTTT. Residues: CASSLEPGTASPLHF.

This sequence joins TRBV4-1 and TRBJ1-1, with TRBD1 matching 10 bases. The CDR3 runs 15 residues. Trimming removed 4 bases from V and 4 bases from J; junction bases left unmatched: 6. CDR1 is MGHRA, CDR2 YSYEKL, per germline. The CDR3 DNA sequence: TGCGCCAGCAGCCCCGGGACAGGGGCGGGCACTGAAGCTTTCTTT. Translating gives CASSPGTGAGTEAFF.

The chain is built from TRBV4-3 and TRBJ2-2; TRBD2 matches at 14 bases. The ends lost 1 base at V and 5 bases at J; junction bases unmatched: 3. This CDR3 is built from 17 residues. Germline V gene sequence: CDR1 LGHNA, CDR2 YSLEER. CDR3 sequence (DNA): TGCGCCAGCAGCCAAGGACTAGCGGGAGGGTGGACCGGGGAGCTGTTTTTT. This gives the protein CASSQGLAGGWTGELFF.

This chain links TRBV12-3 or TRBV12-4 with TRBJ1-1; D possibly corresponds to TRBD1 (5 bases). The CDR3 length is 13 residues. V was pared by 3 bases and J by 3 bases, with 8 bases between. The CDR3 DNA follows: TGTGCCAGCAGTTTCGGGGCGGACACTGAAGCTTTCTTT. Encoded protein: CASSFGADTEAFF.

This clonotype came up many times. The chain recombines TRBV20-1 with TRBJ1-2; possibly TRBD1 for D (5 bases). Trimming cost V 5 bases and J 5 bases, with 24 bases left between them. The length of the CDR3 is 16 residues. Germline V CDR1 and CDR2: DFQATT, SNEGSKA (reference sequence). CDR3 nucleotide sequence: TGCAGTGCTCCACTACATACTTCGGGGGGTCGGTATGGCTACACCTTC. Protein sequence: CSAPLHTSGGRYGYTF.

This clonotype was seen ten or more times. The gene calls are TRBV30 and TRBJ1-1; TRBD1 is a possible D gene (6 bases). Trimming pared 1 base from V and 6 bases from J, leaving 18 bases between. CDR1 and CDR2 from the germline V gene are GTSNPN and SVGIG (reference sequence). CDR3 size: 15 residues. CDR3 bases: TGTGCCTGGAGTGAACCGGGACACGGGGGTTCTGAAGCTTTCTTT. This translates into CAWSEPGHGGSEAFF.